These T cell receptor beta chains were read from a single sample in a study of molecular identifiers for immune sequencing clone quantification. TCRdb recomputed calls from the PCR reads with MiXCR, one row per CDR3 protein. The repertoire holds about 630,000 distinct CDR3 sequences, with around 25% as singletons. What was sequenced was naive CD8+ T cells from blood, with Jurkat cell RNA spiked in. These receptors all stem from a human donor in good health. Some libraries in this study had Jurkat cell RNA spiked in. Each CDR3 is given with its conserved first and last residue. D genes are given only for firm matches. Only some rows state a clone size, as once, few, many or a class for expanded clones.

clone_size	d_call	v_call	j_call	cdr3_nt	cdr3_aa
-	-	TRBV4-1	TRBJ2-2	TGCGCCAGCAGCATGACAGCGGAGAACACCGGGGAGCTGTTTTTT	CASSMTAENTGELFF
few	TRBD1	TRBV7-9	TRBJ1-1	TGTGCCAGCAGAGCACCACAGGGGCAAAGTGTCTACACTGAAGCTTTCTTT	CASRAPQGQSVYTEAFF
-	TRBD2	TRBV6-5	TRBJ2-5	TGTGCCGGCAGTGTCGGGACTAGCGGGAGCGAGACCCAGTACTTC	CAGSVGTSGSETQYF
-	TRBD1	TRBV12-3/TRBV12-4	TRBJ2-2	TGTGCCAGCACCCCAACAGGGGACACCGGGGAGCTGTTTTTT	CASTPTGDTGELFF
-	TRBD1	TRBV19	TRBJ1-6	TGTGCCAGTGGGGACAGCCCGGGGAATTCACCCCTCCACTTT	CASGDSPGNSPLHF
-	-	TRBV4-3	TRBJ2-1	TGCGCCGGCAGCCATGGACTCGCGGTGAGCTCCTACAATGAGCAGTTCTTC	CAGSHGLAVSSYNEQFF
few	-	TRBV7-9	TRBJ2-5	TGTGCCAGCAGAGACCTGTCGGAGACCCAGTACTTC	CASRDLSETQYF
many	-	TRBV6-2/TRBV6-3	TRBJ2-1	TGTGCCAGCAGTTACTCTAGCCGGGACGGAAAGTTCTTC	CASSYSSRDGKFF
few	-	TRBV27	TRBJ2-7	TGTGCCAGCAGTTGGGGCCCCGGCGGCTACGAGCAGTACTTC	CASSWGPGGYEQYF
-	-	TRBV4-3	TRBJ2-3	TGCGCCCGCAGCCAAGAAGACAGTTCATCTAGCACAGATACGCAGTATTTT	CARSQEDSSSSTDTQYF
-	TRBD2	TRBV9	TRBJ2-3	TGTGCCAGCAGCGTAGCTACGACTAGCGGGAGGGGTACAGATACGCAGTATTTT	CASSVATTSGRGTDTQYF
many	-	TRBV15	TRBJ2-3	TGTGCCACCAGCAGACTTGGGTTTCTCACAGATACGCAGTATTTT	CATSRLGFLTDTQYF
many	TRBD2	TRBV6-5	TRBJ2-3	TGTGCCAGCAGCCAGGGACTACCTAGCACAGATACGCAGTATTTT	CASSQGLPSTDTQYF
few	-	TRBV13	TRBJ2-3	TGTGCCAGCAGCCCCCATAGCACAGATACGCAGTATTTT	CASSPHSTDTQYF
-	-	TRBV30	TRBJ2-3	TGTGCCTGGAGTGTACAGAGCTTGACAGATACGCAGTATTTT	CAWSVQSLTDTQYF
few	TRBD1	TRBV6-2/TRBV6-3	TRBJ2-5	TGTGCCAGCAGTTGGACAGGGGGTAAAGAGACCCAGTACTTC	CASSWTGGKETQYF
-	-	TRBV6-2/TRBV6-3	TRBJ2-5	TGTGCCAGCTTCGACGGAGGGGAGACCCAGTACTTC	CASFDGGETQYF
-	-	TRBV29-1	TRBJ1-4	TGCAGCGGCCGGACCTCATATGAAGAACTGTTTTTT	CSGRTSYEELFF
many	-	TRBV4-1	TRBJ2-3	TGCGCCAGCAGCCAGGGCGACTTAGCGGAGTACACAGATACGCAGTATTTT	CASSQGDLAEYTDTQYF
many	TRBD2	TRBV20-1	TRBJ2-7	TGCAGTGCAAAATGGGGACTAGCGGGAGGCGAGCAGTACTTC	CSAKWGLAGGEQYF
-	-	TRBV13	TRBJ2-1	TGTGCCAGCAGCCGACGGGACTCCCAACAGGGACAGTTCTTC	CASSRRDSQQGQFF
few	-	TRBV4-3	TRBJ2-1	TGCGCCAGCAGCCAACCTCCCGTAGGTGAGCAGTTCTTC	CASSQPPVGEQFF
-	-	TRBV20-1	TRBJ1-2	TGCAGTGCTCCTAGCGCGGACGCGGTCTATGGCTACACCTTC	CSAPSADAVYGYTF
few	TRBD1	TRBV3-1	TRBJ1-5	TGTGCCAGCAGCGAAGGACAGGCCGCGGGCAATCAGCCCCAGCATTTT	CASSEGQAAGNQPQHF
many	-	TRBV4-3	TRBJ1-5	TGCGCCAGCAGCCAAGTATACAGGGCTGATCAGCCCCAGCATTTT	CASSQVYRADQPQHF
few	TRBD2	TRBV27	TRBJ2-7	TGTGCCAGCAGTTTTGGACTAGCGGATGGGAGCGAGCAGTACTTC	CASSFGLADGSEQYF
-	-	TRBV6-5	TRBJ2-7	TGTGCCAGCAGTTTTGGACTGCAGTACGAGCAGTACTTC	CASSFGLQYEQYF
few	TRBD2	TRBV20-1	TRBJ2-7	TGCAGTGCTAGAGATCTGGGCGGGGGGCCCCACTACGAGCAGTACTTC	CSARDLGGGPHYEQYF
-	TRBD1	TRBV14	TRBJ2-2	TGTGCCAGCAGCCGCCGACAGGGCAGTGGAACCGGGGAGCTGTTTTTT	CASSRRQGSGTGELFF
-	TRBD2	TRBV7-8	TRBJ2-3	TGTGCCAGCAGCTTAGTGGCGGGGGGCCACCCAGATACGCAGTATTTT	CASSLVAGGHPDTQYF
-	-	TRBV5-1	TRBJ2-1	TGCGCCAGCAGCTTGGAAAGTGGGCGGTCACCTCGATTCTTC	CASSLESGRSPRFF
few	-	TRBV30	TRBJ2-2	TGTGCCTGGAGTCTCACGCCCCTCCCGGGGGAGCTGTTTTTT	CAWSLTPLPGELFF
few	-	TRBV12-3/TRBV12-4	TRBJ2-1	TGTGCCAGCAGTAACGAGGGGGTAGGCAATGAGCAGTTCTTC	CASSNEGVGNEQFF
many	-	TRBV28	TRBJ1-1	TGTGCCAGCAGTCTTACATGGACTGAAGCTTTCTTT	CASSLTWTEAFF
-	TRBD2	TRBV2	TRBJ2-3	TGTGCCAGCAATATAGTCCTAGCGGGGGGAGGGGGCACAGATACGCAGTATTTT	CASNIVLAGGGGTDTQYF
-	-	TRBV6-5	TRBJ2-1	TGTGTCAGCAGTTGGGCCCTAAGTGACGAGCAGTTCTTC	CVSSWALSDEQFF
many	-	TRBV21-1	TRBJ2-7	TGTGCCAGCAGCAAAGATCCAGCGGGAAAGTACTACGAGCAGTACTTC	CASSKDPAGKYYEQYF
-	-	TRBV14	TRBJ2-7	TGTGCCAGCAGCCCAGGGCTGACAGCCGGGCAGTACTTC	CASSPGLTAGQYF
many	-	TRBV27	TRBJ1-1	TGTGCCAGCAGTCTGACATATTTGAACACTGAAGCTTTCTTT	CASSLTYLNTEAFF
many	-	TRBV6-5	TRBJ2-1	TGTGCCAGCAGTACGCAGGGGAGCAATGAGCAGTTCTTC	CASSTQGSNEQFF
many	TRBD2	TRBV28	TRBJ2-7	TGTGCCAGCAGTTTTGGGACTAGCGGGCCCCACAGCTCCTACGAGCAGTACTTC	CASSFGTSGPHSSYEQYF
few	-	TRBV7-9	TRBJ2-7	TGTGCCAGCAGCGACATCACCTACGAGCAGTACTTC	CASSDITYEQYF
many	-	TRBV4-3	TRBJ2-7	TGCGCCAGCAGCCAGGGCCCGGCCTACGAGCAGTACTTC	CASSQGPAYEQYF
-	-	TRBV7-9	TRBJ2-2	TGTGCCAGCAGCTTGGCTTTGGTCGGGGAGCTGTTTTTT	CASSLALVGELFF
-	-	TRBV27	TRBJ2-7	TGTGCCAGCAGTTTATCCGGGGGTCCCAACTACGAGCAGTACTTC	CASSLSGGPNYEQYF
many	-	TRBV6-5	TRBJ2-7	TGTGCCAGCAGTTACCTTACTTTCGGGGACGAGCAGTACTTC	CASSYLTFGDEQYF
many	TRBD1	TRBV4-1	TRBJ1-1	TGCGCCAGCAGCCCCCTTCCCGGGACAGCGAACACTGAAGCTTTCTTT	CASSPLPGTANTEAFF
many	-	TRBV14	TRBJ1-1	TGTGCCAGCACCATTGCTGGAGTCGGGATTATCAGGAGTGGAAACACTGAAGCTTTCTTT	CASTIAGVGIIRSGNTEAFF
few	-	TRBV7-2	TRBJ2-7	TGTGCCAGCAGCTTAGAAGGTTGGGGAGGCGAGGACGAGCAGTACTTC	CASSLEGWGGEDEQYF
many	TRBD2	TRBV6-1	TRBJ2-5	TGTGCCAGCAGGGGGGAGGGAGGAGAGACCCAGTACTTC	CASRGEGGETQYF
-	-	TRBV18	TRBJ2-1	TGTGCCAGCTCACTGTCGGATTACAATGAGCAGTTCTTC	CASSLSDYNEQFF
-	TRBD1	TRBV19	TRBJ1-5	TGTGCCAGTAGTATAGTCTGGGCAGGGGGTCAGCCCCAGCATTTT	CASSIVWAGGQPQHF
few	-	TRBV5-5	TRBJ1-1	TGTGCCAGCAGCTCGGGCGAGGTGGGGGGCACTGAAGCTTTCTTT	CASSSGEVGGTEAFF
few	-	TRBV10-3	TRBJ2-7	TGTGCCATCAGTGAGGCAGGGAGCTCCTACGAGCAGTACTTC	CAISEAGSSYEQYF
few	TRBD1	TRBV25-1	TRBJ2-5	TGTGCCAGCAGTGAGTGGGGGACAGGGGGCGTAGAGACCCAGTACTTC	CASSEWGTGGVETQYF
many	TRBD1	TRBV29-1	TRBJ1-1	TGCAGCGTTGAACCAGGGGGGCGGTCGAACACTGAAGCTTTCTTT	CSVEPGGRSNTEAFF
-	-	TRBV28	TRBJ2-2	TGTGCCAGCAGTTTATATCTCCGGCGGGAAGTGGTCACCGGGGAGCTGTTTTTT	CASSLYLRREVVTGELFF
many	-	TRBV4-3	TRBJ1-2	TGCGCCAGCAGCCCAGACAGCCTTCGCGTCCACTATGGCTACACCTTC	CASSPDSLRVHYGYTF
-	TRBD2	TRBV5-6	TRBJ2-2	TGTGCCGGCAGCTTGGGGACTAGCGGGTCTATAATCGGGGAGCTGTTTTTT	CAGSLGTSGSIIGELFF